The text below deals with one T cell receptor (beta chain). These data originate in a study of blood T cells in healthy people across ages. With a J-beta primer mix and a sample-barcoded 5' primer, a second PCR ran about 7 to 11 cycles. TCRdb re-derived calls from the 5' RACE reads in MiXCR, one entry per CDR3 protein. The sample carries approximately 600,000 distinct CDR3 sequences, under 70% recorded once. In germline, CDR1 is SGHAT, CDR2 FQNNGV. CDR3 length: 17 amino acids. Sequences were obtained from blood. The sequence came from a man between 60 and 75 years old in good health. The V gene is TRBV11-2, the J gene TRBJ2-4; TRBD2 agrees at 9 bases. Judging by the DNA end, TRBJ2-7 fits better; the J call may be wrong. The CDR3 is CASSLGTSSGGLYEQYF. The CDR3 coding sequence is TGTGCCAGCAGCCTAGGTACATCCAGCGGGGGGTTATACGAGCAGTACTTC.